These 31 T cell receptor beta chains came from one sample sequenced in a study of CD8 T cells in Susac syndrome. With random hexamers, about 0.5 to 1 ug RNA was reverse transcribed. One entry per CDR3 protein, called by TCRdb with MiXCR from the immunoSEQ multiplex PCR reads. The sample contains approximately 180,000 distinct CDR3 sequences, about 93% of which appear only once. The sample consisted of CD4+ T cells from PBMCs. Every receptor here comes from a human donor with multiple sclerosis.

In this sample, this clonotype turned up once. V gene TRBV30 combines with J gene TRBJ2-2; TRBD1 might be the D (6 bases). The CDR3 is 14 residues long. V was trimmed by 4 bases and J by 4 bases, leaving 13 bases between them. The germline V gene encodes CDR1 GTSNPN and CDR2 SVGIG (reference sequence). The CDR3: CAWMMVDSTGELFF. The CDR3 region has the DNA TGTGCCTGGATGATGGTGGACAGCACCGGGGAGCTGTTTTTT.

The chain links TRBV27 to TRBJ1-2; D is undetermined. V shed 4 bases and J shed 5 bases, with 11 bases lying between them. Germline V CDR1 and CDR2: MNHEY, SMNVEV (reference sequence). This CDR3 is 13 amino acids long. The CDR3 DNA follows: TGTGCCAGCAGTTCCAACCTTGGGTATGGCTACACCTTC. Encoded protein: CASSSNLGYGYTF.

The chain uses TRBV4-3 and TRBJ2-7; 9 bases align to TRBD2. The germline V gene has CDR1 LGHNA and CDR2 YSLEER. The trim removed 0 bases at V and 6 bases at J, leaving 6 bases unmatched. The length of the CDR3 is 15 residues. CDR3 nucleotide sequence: TGCGCCAGCAGCCAAGAGTTTAGCGGGAGTTTCGAGCAGTACTTC. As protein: CASSQEFSGSFEQYF.

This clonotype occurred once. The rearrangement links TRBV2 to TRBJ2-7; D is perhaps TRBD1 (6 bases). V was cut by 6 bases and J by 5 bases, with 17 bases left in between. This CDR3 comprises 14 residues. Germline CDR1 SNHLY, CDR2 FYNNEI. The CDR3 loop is CASRRDNGGNEQYF. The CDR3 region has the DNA TGTGCCAGCAGGAGGGACAACGGAGGCAACGAGCAGTACTTC. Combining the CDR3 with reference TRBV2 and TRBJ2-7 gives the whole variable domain EPEVTQTPSHQVTQMGQEVILRCVPISNHLYFYWYRQILGQKVEFLVSFYNNEISEKSEIFDDQFSVERPDGSNFTLKIRSTKLEDSAMYFCASRRDNGGNEQYFGPGTRLTVT.

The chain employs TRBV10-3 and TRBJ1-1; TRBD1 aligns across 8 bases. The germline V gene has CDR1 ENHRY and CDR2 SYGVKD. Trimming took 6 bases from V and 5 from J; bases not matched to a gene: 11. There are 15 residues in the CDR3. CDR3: CAIRAGSGGLTEAFF. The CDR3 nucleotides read TGTGCCATCAGGGCTGGGTCAGGGGGCCTGACTGAAGCTTTCTTT.

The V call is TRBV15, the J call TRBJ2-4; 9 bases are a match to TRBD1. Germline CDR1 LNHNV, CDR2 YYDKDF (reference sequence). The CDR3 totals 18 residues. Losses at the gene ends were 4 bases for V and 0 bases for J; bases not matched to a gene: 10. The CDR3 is CATSKPGQGNLAKNIQYF. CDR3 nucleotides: TGTGCCACCAGCAAACCGGGACAGGGTAATTTAGCCAAAAACATTCAGTACTTC. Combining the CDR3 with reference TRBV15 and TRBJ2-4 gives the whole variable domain DAMVIQNPRYQVTQFGKPVTLSCSQTLNHNVMYWYQQKSSQAPKLLFHYYDKDFNNEADTPDNFQSRRPNTSFCFLDIRSPGLGDTAMYLCATSKPGQGNLAKNIQYFGAGTRLSVL.

The CDR3 DNA sequence: TGTGCCAGCAGCGCAGGGACTAGCGGGGGGGACCAAGAGACCCAGTACTTC. This encodes CASSAGTSGGDQETQYF. The chain couples TRBV9 to TRBJ2-5; TRBD2 matches 16 bases. CDR1 and CDR2 (germline): SGDLS, YYNGEE. The CDR3 has 17 amino acids. Trimming at V came to 3 bases and at J to 0 bases, leaving 2 bases not matched to a gene.

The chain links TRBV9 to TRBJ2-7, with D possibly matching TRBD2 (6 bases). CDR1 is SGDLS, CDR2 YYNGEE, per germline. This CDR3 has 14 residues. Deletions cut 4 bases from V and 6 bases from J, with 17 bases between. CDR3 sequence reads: CASSPLRGLAEQYF. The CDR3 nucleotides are TGTGCCAGCAGCCCACTCCGGGGGTTGGCCGAGCAGTACTTC.

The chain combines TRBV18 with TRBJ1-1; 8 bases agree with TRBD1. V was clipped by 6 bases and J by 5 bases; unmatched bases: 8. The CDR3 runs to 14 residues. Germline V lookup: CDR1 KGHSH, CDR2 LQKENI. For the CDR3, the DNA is TGTGCCAGCTCCCCGGACCGGACAGGGACTGAAGCTTTCTTT. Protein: CASSPDRTGTEAFF.

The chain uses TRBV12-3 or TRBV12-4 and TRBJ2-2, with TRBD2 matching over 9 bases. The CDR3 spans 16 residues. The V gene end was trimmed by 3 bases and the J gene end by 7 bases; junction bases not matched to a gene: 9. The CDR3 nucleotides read TGTGCCAGCAGTTTTGGCGGGGGGGGCGGCATCGGGGAGCTGTTTTTT. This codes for CASSFGGGGGIGELFF.

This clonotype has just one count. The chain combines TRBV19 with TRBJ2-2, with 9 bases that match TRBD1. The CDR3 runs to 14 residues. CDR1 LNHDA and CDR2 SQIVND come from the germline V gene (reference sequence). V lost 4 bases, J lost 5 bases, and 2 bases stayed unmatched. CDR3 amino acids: CASSNGQGTGELFF. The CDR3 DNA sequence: TGTGCCAGTAGTAACGGACAGGGGACCGGGGAGCTGTTTTTT.

The CDR3 nucleotides are TGTGCCAGCAGTGCCAACGGGAATGAGCAGTTCTTC. This encodes CASSANGNEQFF. The chain recombines TRBV2 with TRBJ2-1; D unclear. The CDR3 extends over 12 amino acids. Per germline, CDR1 SNHLY and CDR2 FYNNEI. V shed 4 bases and J shed 7 bases, with 8 bases lying between them.

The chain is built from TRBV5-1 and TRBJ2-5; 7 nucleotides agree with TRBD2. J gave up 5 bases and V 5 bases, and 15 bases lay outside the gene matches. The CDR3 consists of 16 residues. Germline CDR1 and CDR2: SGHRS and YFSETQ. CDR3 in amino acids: CASRRTPAGTSETQYF. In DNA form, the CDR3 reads TGCGCCAGCAGGCGCACCCCAGCGGGGACTTCGGAGACCCAGTACTTC.

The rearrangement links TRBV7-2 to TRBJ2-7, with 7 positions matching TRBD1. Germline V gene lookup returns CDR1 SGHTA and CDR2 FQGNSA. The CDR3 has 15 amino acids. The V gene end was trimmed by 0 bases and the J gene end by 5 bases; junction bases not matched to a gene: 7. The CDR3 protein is CASSLAVTGFHEQYF. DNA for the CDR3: TGTGCCAGCAGCTTAGCGGTGACAGGGTTCCACGAGCAGTACTTC.

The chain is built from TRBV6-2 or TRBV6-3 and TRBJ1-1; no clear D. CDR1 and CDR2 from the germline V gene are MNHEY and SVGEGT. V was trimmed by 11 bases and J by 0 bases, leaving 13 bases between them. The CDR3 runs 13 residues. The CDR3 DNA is TGTGCCGTGAGCAGGCAGTTGAACACTGAAGCTTTCTTT. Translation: CAVSRQLNTEAFF.

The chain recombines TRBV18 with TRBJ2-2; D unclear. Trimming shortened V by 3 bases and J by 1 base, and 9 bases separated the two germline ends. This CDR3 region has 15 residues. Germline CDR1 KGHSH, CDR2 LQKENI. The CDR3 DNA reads TGTGCCAGCTCACCCACAGAGGAGAACACCGGGGAGCTGTTTTTT. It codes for CASSPTEENTGELFF.

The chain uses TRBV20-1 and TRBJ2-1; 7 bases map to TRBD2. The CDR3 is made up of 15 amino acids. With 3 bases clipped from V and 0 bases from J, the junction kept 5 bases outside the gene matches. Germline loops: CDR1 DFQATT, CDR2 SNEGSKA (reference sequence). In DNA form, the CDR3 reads TGCAGTGCTAGGCGAGCGGGGAGCTCCTACAATGAGCAGTTCTTC. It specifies CSARRAGSSYNEQFF.

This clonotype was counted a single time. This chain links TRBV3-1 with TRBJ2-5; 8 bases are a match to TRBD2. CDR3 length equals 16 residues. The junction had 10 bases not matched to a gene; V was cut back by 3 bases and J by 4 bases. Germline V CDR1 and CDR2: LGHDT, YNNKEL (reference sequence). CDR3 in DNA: TGTGCCAGCAGCCACCCAGGGACTAGAGGTCGAGAGACCCAGTACTTC. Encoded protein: CASSHPGTRGRETQYF.

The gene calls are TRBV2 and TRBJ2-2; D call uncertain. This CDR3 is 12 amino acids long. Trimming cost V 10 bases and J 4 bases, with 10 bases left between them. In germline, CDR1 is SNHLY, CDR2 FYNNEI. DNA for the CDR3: TGTGCCACCTCATGGACCACCGGGGAGCTGTTTTTT. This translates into CATSWTTGELFF.

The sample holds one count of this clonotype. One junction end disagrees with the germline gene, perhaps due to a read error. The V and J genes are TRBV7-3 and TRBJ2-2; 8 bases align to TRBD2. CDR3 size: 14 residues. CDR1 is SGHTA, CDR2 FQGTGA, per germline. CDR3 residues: CATSAGGFTGELFF. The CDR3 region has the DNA TGTGCCACCAGCGCGGGGGGATTCACCGGGGAGCTGTTTTTT.

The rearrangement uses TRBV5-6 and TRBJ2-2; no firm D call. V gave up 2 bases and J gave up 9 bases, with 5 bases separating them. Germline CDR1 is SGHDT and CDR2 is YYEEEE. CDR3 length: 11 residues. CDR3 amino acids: CASSFERELFF. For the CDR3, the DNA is TGTGCCAGCAGCTTCGAGAGGGAGCTGTTTTTT.

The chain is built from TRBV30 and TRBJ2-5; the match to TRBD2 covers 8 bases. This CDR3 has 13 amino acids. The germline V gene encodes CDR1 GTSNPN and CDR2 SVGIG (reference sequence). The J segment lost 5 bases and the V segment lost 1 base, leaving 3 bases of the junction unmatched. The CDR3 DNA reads TGTGCCTGGAGTGGACGGGAGGGGGAGACCCAGTACTTC. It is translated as CAWSGREGETQYF.

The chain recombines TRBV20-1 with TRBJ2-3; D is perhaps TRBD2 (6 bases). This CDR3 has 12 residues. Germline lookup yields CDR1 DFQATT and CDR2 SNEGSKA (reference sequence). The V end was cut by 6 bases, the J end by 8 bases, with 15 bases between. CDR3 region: CSAHVIGGTQYF. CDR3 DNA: TGCAGTGCCCATGTCATCGGGGGTACGCAGTATTTT.

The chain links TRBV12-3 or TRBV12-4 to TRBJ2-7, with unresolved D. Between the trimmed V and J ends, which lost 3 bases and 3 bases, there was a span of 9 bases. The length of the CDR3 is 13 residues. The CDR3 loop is CASSFEDCYEQYF. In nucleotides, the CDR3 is TGTGCCAGCAGTTTCGAGGATTGCTACGAGCAGTACTTC.

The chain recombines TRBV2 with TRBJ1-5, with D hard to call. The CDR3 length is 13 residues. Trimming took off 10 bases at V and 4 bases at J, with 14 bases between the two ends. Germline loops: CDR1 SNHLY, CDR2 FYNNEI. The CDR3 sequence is CATSPGGNQPQHF. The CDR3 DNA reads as TGTGCCACCTCCCCAGGTGGTAATCAGCCCCAGCATTTT. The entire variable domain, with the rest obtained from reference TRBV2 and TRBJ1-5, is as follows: EPEVTQTPSHQVTQMGQEVILRCVPISNHLYFYWYRQILGQKVEFLVSFYNNEISEKSEIFDDQFSVERPDGSNFTLKIRSTKLEDSAMYFCATSPGGNQPQHFGDGTRLSIL.

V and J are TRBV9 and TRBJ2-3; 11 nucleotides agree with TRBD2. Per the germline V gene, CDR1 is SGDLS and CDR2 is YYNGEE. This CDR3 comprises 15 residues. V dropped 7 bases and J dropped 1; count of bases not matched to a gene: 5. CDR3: CASGGLAARTDTQYF. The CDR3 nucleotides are TGTGCCAGCGGGGGACTAGCGGCCCGCACAGATACGCAGTATTTT.

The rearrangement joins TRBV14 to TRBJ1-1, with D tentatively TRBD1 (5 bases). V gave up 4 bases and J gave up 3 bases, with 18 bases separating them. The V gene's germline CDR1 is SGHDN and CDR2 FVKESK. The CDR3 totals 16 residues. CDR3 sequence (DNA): TGTGCCAGCAGCCCGAAGTCCGGCAGGGCATACACTGAAGCTTTCTTT. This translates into CASSPKSGRAYTEAFF.

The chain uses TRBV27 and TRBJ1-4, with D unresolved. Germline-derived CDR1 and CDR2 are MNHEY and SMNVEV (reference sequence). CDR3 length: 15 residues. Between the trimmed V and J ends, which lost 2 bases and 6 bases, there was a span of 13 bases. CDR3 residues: CASSLTGAGYEKLFF. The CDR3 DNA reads TGTGCCAGCAGTTTAACGGGTGCGGGTTATGAAAAACTGTTTTTT.

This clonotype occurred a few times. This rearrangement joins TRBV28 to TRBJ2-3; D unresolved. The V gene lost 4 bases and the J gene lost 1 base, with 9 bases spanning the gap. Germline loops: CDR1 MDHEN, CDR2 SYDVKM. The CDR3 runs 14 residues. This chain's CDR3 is CASSSRLGTDTQYF. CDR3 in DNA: TGTGCCAGCAGTTCCCGACTGGGCACAGATACGCAGTATTTT.

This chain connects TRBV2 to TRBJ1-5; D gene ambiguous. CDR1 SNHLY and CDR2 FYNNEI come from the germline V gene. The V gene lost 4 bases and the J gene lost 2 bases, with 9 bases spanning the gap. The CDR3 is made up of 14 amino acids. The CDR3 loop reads CASSGVNRNQPQHF. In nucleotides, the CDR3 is TGTGCCAGCAGTGGTGTAAACCGCAATCAGCCCCAGCATTTT.

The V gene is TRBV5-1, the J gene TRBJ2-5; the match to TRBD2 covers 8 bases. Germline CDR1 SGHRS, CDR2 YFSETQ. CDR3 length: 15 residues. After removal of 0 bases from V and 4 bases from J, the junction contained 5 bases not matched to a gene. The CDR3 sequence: CASSLAGGGSETQYF. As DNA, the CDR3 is TGCGCCAGCAGCTTGGCCGGGGGGGGGTCAGAGACCCAGTACTTC.